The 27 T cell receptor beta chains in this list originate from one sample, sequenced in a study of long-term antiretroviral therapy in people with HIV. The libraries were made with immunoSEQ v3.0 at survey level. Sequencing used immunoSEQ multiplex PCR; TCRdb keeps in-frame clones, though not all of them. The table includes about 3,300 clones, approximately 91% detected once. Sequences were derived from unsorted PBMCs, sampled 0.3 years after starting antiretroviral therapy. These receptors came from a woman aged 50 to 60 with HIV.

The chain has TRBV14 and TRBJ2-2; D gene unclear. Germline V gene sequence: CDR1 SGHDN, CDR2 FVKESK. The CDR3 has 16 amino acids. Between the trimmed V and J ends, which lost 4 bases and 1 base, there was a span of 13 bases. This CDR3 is CASSPLRTGNTGELFF. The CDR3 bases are TGTGCCAGCAGCCCGTTGAGAACGGGGAACACCGGGGAGCTGTTTTTT.

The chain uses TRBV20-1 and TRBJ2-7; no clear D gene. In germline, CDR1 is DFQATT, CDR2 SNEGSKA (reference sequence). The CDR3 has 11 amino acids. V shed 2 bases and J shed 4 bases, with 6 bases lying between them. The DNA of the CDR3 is TGCAGTGCTAGACGGTCTTACGAGCAGTACTTC. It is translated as CSARRSYEQYF.

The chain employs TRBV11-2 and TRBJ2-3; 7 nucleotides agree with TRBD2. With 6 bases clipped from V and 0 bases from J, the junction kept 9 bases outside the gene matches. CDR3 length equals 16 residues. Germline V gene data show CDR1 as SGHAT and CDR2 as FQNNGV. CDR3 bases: TGTGCCAGCAGTACGCGGGAGCGGGGCAGCACAGATACGCAGTATTTT. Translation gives CASSTRERGSTDTQYF. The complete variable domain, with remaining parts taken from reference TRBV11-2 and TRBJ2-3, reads EAGVAQSPRYKIIEKRQSVAFWCNPISGHATLYWYQQILGQGPKLLIQFQNNGVVDDSQLPKDRFSAERLKGVDSTLKIQPAKLEDSAVYLCASSTRERGSTDTQYFGPGTRLTVL.

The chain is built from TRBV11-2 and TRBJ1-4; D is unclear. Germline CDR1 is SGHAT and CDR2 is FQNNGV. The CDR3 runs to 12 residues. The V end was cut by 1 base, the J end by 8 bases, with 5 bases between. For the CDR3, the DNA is TGTGCCAGCAGCTTAGCCTCAGAAAAACTGTTTTTT. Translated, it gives CASSLASEKLFF.

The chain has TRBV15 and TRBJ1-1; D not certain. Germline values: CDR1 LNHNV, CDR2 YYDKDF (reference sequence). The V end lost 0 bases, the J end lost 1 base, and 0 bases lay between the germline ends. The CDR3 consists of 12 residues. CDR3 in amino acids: CATSRENTEAFF. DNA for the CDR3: TGTGCCACCAGCAGAGAGAACACTGAAGCTTTCTTT. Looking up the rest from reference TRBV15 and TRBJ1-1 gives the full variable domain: DAMVIQNPRYQVTQFGKPVTLSCSQTLNHNVMYWYQQKSSQAPKLLFHYYDKDFNNEADTPDNFQSRRPNTSFCFLDIRSPGLGDTAMYLCATSRENTEAFFGQGTRLTVV.

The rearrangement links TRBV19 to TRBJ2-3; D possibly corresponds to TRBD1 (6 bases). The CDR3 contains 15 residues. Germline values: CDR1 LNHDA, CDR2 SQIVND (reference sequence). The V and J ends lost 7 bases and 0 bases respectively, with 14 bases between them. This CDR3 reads CASTPDSLSTDTQYF. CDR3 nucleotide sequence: TGTGCCAGTACCCCGGACAGCCTTAGCACAGATACGCAGTATTTT. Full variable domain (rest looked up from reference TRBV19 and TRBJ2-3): DGGITQSPKYLFRKEGQNVTLSCEQNLNHDAMYWYRQDPGQGLRLIYYSQIVNDFQKGDIAEGYSVSREKKESFPLTVTSAQKNPTAFYLCASTPDSLSTDTQYFGPGTRLTVL.

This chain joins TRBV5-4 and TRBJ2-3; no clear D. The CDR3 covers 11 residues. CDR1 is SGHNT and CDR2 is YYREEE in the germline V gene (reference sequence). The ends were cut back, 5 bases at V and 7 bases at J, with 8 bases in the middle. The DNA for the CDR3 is TGTGCCAGCAGTCAAGGGAATACGCAGTATTTT. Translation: CASSQGNTQYF.

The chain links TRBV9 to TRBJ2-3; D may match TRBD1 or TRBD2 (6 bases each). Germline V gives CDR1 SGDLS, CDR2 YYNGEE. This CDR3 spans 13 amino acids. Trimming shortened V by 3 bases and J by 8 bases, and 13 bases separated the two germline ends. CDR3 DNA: TGTGCCAGCAGCGGAGGGGGGACCCTTACGCAGTATTTT. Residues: CASSGGGTLTQYF.

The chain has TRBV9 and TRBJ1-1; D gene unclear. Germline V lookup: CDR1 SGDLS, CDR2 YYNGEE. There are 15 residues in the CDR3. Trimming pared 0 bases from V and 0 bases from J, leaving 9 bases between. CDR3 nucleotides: TGTGCCAGCAGCGTAGGGAGTTCTTTGAACACTGAAGCTTTCTTT. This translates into CASSVGSSLNTEAFF.

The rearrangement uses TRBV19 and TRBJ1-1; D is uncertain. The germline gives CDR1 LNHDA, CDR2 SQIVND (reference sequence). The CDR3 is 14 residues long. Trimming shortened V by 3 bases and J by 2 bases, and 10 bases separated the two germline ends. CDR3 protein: CASSMGLANTEAFF. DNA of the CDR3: TGTGCCAGTAGTATGGGGTTGGCAAACACTGAAGCTTTCTTT.

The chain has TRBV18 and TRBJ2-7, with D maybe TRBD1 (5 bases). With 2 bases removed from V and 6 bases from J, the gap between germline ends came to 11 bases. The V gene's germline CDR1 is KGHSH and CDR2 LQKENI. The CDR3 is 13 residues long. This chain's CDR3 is CASSPETGSEQYF. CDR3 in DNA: TGTGCCAGCTCACCAGAAACAGGAAGCGAGCAGTACTTC.

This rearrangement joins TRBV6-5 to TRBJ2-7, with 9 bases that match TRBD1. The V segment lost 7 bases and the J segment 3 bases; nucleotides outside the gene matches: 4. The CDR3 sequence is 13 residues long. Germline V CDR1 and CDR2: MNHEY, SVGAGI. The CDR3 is CASTRGQGYEQYF. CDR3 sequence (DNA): TGTGCCAGCACCAGGGGACAGGGCTACGAGCAGTACTTC.

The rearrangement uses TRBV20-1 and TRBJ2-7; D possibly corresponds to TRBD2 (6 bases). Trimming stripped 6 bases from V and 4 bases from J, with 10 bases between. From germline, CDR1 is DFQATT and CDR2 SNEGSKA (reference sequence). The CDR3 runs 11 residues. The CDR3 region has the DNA TGCAGTGCGGGGGGACTTTACGAGCAGTACTTC. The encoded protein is CSAGGLYEQYF.

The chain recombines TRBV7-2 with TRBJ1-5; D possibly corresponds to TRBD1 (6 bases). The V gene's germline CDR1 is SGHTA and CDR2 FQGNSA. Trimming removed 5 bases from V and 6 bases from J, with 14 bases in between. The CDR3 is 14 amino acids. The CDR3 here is CASSPTGRGQPQHF. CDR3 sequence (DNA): TGTGCCAGCAGCCCTACAGGGAGGGGTCAGCCCCAGCATTTT.

As DNA, the CDR3 is TGTGCCAGCAGCTTGGACGTTACCTCTGGAAACACCATATATTTT. Amino acids: CASSLDVTSGNTIYF. The rearrangement joins TRBV5-4 to TRBJ1-3, with D hard to call. Germline-derived CDR1 and CDR2 are SGHNT and YYREEE (reference sequence). The CDR3 is made up of 15 amino acids. V was shortened by 0 bases and J by 0 bases, with 7 bases between the two germline ends.

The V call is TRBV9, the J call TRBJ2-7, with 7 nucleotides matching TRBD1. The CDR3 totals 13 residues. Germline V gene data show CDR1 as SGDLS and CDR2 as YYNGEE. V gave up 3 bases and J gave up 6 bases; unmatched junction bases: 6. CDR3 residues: CASSEGQLGEQYF. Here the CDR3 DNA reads TGTGCCAGCAGCGAGGGACAGCTGGGCGAGCAGTACTTC.

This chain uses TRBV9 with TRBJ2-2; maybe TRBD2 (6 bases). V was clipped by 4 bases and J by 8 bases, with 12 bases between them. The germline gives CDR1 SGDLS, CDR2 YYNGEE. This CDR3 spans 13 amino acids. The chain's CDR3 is CASSPGAMGELFF. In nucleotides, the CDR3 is TGTGCCAGCAGCCCGGGAGCTATGGGGGAGCTGTTTTTT.

The CDR3 nucleotides read TGCGCCAGCAGCCAAGATTACAGGGGGCTAAATACGCAGTATTTT. This encodes CASSQDYRGLNTQYF. The chain couples TRBV4-3 to TRBJ2-3; 9 positions agree with TRBD1. The junction had 5 bases not matched to a gene; V was cut back by 0 bases and J by 7 bases. The germline CDR1 and CDR2 sequences are LGHNA and YSLEER. This CDR3 has 15 residues.

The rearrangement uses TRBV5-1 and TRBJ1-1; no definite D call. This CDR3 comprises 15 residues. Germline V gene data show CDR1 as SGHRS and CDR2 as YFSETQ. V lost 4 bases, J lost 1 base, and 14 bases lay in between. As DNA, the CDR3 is TGCGCCAGCAGCCTCTCGATGGGCGGGAACACTGAAGCTTTCTTT. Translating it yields CASSLSMGGNTEAFF.

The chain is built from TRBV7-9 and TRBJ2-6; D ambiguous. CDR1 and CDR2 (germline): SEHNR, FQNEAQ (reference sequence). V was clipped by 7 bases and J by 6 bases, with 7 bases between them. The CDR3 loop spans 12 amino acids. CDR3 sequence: CASTPVANVLTF. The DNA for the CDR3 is TGTGCCAGCACCCCCGTGGCCAACGTCCTGACTTTC.

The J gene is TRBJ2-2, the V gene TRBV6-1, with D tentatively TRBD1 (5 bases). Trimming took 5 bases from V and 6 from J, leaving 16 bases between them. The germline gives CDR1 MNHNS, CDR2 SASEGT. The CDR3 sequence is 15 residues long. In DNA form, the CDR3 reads TGTGCCAGCAGTCAGGGCCGTAGTTTCGCCGGGGAGCTGTTTTTT. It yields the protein CASSQGRSFAGELFF.

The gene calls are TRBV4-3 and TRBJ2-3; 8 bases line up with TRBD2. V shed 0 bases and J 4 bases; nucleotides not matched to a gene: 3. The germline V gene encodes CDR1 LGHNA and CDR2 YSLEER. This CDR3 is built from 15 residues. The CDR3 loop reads CASSQDRGGPDTQYF. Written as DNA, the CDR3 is TGCGCCAGCAGCCAAGACCGGGGGGGCCCAGATACGCAGTATTTT.

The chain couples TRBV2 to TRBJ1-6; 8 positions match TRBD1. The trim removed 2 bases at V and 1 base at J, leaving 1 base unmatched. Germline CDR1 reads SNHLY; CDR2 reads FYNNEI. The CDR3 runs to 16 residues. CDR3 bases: TGTGCCAGCAGTGAACGGACAGGGTCCTATAATTCACCCCTCCACTTT. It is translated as CASSERTGSYNSPLHF. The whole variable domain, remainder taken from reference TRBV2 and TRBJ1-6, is EPEVTQTPSHQVTQMGQEVILRCVPISNHLYFYWYRQILGQKVEFLVSFYNNEISEKSEIFDDQFSVERPDGSNFTLKIRSTKLEDSAMYFCASSERTGSYNSPLHFGNGTRLTVT.

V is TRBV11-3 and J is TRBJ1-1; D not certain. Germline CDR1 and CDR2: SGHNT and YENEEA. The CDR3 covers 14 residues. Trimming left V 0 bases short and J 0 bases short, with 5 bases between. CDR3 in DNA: TGTGCCAGCAGCTTAGAGGCGGTGAACACTGAAGCTTTCTTT. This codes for CASSLEAVNTEAFF.

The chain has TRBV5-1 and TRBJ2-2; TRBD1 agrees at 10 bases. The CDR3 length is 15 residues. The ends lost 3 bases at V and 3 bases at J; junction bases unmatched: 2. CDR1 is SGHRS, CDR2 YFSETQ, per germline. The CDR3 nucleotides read TGCGCCAGCAGCTGGGACAGGGGATACACCGGGGAGCTGTTTTTT. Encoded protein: CASSWDRGYTGELFF.

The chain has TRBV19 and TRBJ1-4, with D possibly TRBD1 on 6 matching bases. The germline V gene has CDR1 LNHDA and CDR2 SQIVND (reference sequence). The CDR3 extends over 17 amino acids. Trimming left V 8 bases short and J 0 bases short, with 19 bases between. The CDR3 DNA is TGTGCCAGTCGATACCGTCTTCGGACAGCAACTAATGAAAAACTGTTTTTT. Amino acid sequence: CASRYRLRTATNEKLFF.

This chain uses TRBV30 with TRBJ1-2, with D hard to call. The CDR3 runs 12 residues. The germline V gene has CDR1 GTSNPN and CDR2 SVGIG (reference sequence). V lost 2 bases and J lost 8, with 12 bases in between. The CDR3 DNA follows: TGTGCCTGGAGTCCATTCTCGAGCGGCTACACCTTC. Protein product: CAWSPFSSGYTF.